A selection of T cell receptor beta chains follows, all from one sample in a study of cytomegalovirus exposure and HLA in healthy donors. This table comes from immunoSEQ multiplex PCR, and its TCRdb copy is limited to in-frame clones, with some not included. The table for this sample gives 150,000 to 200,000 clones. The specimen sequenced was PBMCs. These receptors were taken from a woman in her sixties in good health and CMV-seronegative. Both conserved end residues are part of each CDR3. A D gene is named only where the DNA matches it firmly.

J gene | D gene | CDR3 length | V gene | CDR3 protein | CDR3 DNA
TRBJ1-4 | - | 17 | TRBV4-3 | CASSQDNQGATNEKLFF | TGCGCCAGCAGCCAAGATAATCAGGGTGCAACTAATGAAAAACTGTTTTTT
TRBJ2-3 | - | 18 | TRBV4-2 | CASSQEPGIESYTDTQYF | TGTGCCAGCAGCCAAGAACCAGGGATCGAATCTTACACAGATACGCAGTATTTT
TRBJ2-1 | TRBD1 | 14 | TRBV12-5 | CASGRDSANNEQFF | TGTGCTAGTGGCCGGGACAGCGCAAACAATGAGCAGTTCTTC
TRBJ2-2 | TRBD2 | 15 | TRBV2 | CASSNSGGAAGELFF | TGTGCCAGCAGCAATAGCGGGGGGGCCGCCGGGGAGCTGTTTTTT
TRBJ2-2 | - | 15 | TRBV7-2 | CASSLMGGNTGELFF | TGTGCCAGCAGCTTAATGGGGGGAAACACCGGGGAGCTGTTTTTT
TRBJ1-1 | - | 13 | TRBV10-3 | CATLGLENTEAFF | TGTGCCACCTTGGGCCTTGAGAACACTGAAGCTTTCTTT
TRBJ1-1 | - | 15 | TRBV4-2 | CASSPQENMNTEAFF | TGTGCCAGCAGCCCCCAGGAAAACATGAACACTGAAGCTTTCTTT
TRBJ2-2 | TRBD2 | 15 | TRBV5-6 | CASSPGTGGTGELFF | TGTGCCAGCAGCCCCGGGACGGGGGGGACCGGGGAGCTGTTTTTT
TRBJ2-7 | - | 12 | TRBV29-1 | CSASRVGYEQYF | TGCAGCGCCTCAAGAGTCGGCTACGAGCAGTACTTC
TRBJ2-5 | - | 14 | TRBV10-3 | CAISESGGEETQYF | TGTGCCATCAGTGAGTCTGGCGGGGAGGAGACCCAGTACTTC
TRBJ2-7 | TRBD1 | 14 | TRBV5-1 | CASRQGALAYEQYF | TGCGCCAGCAGACAGGGGGCGTTAGCCTACGAGCAGTACTTC
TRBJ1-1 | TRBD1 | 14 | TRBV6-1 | CASRGQGRVTEAFF | TGTGCCAGCAGGGGACAGGGAAGGGTCACTGAAGCTTTCTTT
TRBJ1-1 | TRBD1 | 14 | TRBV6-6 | CASSPNRGNTEAFF | TGTGCCAGCAGTCCAAACAGGGGGAACACTGAAGCTTTCTTT
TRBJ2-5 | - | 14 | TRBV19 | CASSMGAGGETQYF | TGTGCCAGTAGTATGGGTGCCGGGGGTGAGACCCAGTACTTC
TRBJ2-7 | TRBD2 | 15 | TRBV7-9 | CASSSGLAGVQEQYF | TGTGCCAGCAGCTCGGGACTAGCGGGAGTACAGGAGCAGTACTTC
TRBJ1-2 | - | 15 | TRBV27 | CASSFGTGYLGGYTF | TGTGCCAGCAGTTTCGGCACAGGGTACCTCGGTGGCTACACCTTC
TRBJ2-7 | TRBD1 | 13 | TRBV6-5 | CASRPTGVNEQYF | TGTGCCAGCAGGCCGACAGGGGTCAACGAGCAGTACTTC
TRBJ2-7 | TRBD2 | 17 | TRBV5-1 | CASSLDGLAGYSYEQYF | TGCGCCAGCAGCTTGGACGGACTAGCGGGATACTCCTACGAGCAGTACTTC
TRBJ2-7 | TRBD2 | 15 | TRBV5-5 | CASSLDSGGYYEQYF | TGTGCCAGCAGCTTGGATAGCGGGGGCTACTACGAGCAGTACTTC
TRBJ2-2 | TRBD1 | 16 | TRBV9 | CASTKDRGQITGELFF | TGTGCCAGCACCAAGGACAGGGGGCAGATTACCGGGGAGCTGTTTTTT
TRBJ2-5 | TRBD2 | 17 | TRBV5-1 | CASSPGTRFVFQETQYF | TGCGCCAGCAGCCCCGGGACTAGGTTCGTTTTTCAAGAGACCCAGTACTTC
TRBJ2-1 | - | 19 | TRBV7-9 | CASSSRTDQNLSSYNEQFF | TGTGCCAGCAGCTCAAGGACAGACCAAAACCTAAGCTCCTACAATGAGCAGTTCTTC
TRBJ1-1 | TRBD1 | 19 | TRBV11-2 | CASSLDFSDRGDWNTEAFF | TGTGCCAGCAGCTTAGATTTTTCGGACAGGGGCGATTGGAACACTGAAGCTTTCTTT
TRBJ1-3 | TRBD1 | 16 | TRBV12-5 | CASRPDRRNSGNTIYF | TGTGCTAGTCGCCCGGACAGGCGGAACTCTGGAAACACCATATATTTT
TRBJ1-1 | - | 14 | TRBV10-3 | CAISGSGLNTEAFF | TGTGCCATCAGTGGCTCAGGGCTGAACACTGAAGCTTTCTTT
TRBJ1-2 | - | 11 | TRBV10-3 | CAISNFDGYTF | TGTGCCATCAGTAACTTCGATGGCTACACCTTC
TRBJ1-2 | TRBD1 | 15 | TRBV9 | CASSSPLSTGNGYTF | TGTGCCAGCAGCTCACCCCTTTCGACAGGGAATGGCTACACCTTC
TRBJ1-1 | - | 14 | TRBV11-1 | CASSPGVMNTEAFF | TGTGCCAGCAGTCCGGGAGTCATGAACACTGAAGCTTTCTTT
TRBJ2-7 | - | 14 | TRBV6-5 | CASSSVGFIGEQYF | TGTGCCAGCAGTTCGGTCGGTTTTATTGGCGAGCAGTACTTC
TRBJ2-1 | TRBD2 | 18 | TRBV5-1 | CASSLAIAGGFSYNEQFF | TGCGCCAGCAGCTTGGCCATAGCGGGAGGGTTCTCCTACAATGAGCAGTTCTTC
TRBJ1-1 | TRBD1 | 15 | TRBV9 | CASSARGGGITEAFF | TGTGCCAGCAGCGCCAGAGGAGGGGGCATCACTGAAGCTTTCTTT
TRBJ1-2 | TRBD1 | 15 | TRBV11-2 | CASSRRGRGFYGYTF | TGTGCCAGCAGCAGAAGGGGGCGCGGGTTTTATGGCTACACCTTC
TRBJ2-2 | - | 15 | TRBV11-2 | CASSLDREGARRVFF | TGTGCCAGCAGCTTAGATCGGGAAGGAGCCCGTAGGGTGTTTTTT
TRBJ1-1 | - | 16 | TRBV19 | CATRRGLPIMNTEAFF | TGTGCCACCCGGAGGGGTTTACCCATTATGAACACTGAAGCTTTCTTT
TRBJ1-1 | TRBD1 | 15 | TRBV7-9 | CASSLKTGANTEAFF | TGTGCCAGCAGCCTCAAGACAGGGGCGAACACTGAAGCTTTCTTT
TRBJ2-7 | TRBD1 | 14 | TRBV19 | CASSKGTGGYEQYF | TGTGCCAGTAGTAAAGGGACAGGGGGCTACGAGCAGTACTTC
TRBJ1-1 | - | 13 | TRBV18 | CASSPDRTTEAFF | TGTGCCAGCTCACCGGACAGAACGACTGAAGCTTTCTTT
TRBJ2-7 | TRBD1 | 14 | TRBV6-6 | CASSPTGGAYEQYF | TGTGCCAGCAGCCCGACAGGGGGGGCCTACGAGCAGTACTTC
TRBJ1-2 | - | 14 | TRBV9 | CASSPNREGYGYTF | TGTGCCAGCAGCCCCAACAGGGAAGGCTATGGCTACACCTTC
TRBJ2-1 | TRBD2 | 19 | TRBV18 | CASSPSASGGAFGKNEQFF | TGTGCCAGCTCACCATCGGCTAGCGGGGGGGCCTTTGGGAAGAATGAGCAGTTCTTC
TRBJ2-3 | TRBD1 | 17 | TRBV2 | CASSETYGTGNTDTQYF | TGTGCCAGCAGTGAAACCTACGGGACAGGGAACACAGATACGCAGTATTTT
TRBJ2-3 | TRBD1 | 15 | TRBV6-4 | CASSLGQTSTDTQYF | TGTGCCAGCAGTCTGGGACAGACTAGCACAGATACGCAGTATTTT
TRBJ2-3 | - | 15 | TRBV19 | CASSPAGQLTDTQYF | TGTGCCAGTAGTCCGGCAGGACAGCTTACAGATACGCAGTATTTT
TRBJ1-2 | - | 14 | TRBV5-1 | CASSFIGGDYGYTF | TGCGCCAGCAGCTTTATCGGCGGGGACTATGGCTACACCTTC
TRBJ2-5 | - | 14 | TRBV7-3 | CASSLTGQGETQYF | TGTGCCAGCAGCTTAACCGGCCAGGGGGAGACCCAGTACTTC
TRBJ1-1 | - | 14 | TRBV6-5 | CASSYSELNTEAFF | TGTGCCAGCAGTTACTCGGAGTTGAACACTGAAGCTTTCTTT
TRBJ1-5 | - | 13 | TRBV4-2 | CASSQGSGQPQHF | TGTGCCAGCAGCCAAGGCTCGGGGCAGCCCCAGCATTTT
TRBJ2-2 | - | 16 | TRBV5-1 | CASSLSSGADTGELFF | TGCGCCAGCAGCTTGTCCTCAGGGGCGGACACCGGGGAGCTGTTTTTT
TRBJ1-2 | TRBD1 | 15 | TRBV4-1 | CASSPSGQPNYGYTF | TGCGCCAGCAGCCCGTCGGGACAGCCCAACTATGGCTACACCTTC
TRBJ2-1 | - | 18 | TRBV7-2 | CASSLAKTAPTGYNEQFF | TGTGCCAGCAGCTTAGCCAAGACTGCGCCAACGGGCTACAATGAGCAGTTCTTC
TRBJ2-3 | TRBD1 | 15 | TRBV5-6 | CASRSRTGRTDTQYF | TGTGCCAGCAGATCCCGGACAGGTCGAACAGATACGCAGTATTTT
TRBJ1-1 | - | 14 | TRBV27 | CAGSLWLVNTEAFF | TGTGCCGGCAGTTTATGGCTGGTGAACACTGAAGCTTTCTTT
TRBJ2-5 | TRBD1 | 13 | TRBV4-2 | CASSEGAVETQYF | TGTGCCAGCAGCGAGGGGGCGGTAGAGACCCAGTACTTC
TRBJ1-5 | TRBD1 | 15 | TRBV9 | CASSVGQGADQPQHF | TGTGCCAGCAGCGTCGGACAGGGGGCTGATCAGCCCCAGCATTTT